Listed below are T cell receptor beta chains from one sample, sequenced in a study of blood T cells in healthy people across ages. MiXCR, run by TCRdb on the 5' RACE reads, gives a single entry per CDR3 protein. The table records roughly 790,000 distinct CDR3 sequences, around 40% of them present only once. The sample was blood. These receptors were collected from an older woman in good health. CDR3s include the opening cysteine and the closing phenylalanine or tryptophan. D genes are given only for firm matches. Size is omitted from some rows. Given values are once, few, many or a class for expanded clones.

DNA: TGTGCCAGCAGCGCCCGAGGGACAGGGGCCTACGAGCAGTACTTC; CDR3: CASSARGTGAYEQYF; D: TRBD1; V: TRBV7-3; J: TRBJ2-7; size: .; length: 15
DNA: TGTGCCAGCAGTAGACAGGGAACTGGTGAGCAGTATTTT; CDR3: CASSRQGTGEQYF; D: TRBD1; V: TRBV12-3/TRBV12-4; J: TRBJ2-3; size: .; length: 13
DNA: TGTGCCAGCAGCTCCCGCGGGGGGGCGGGTAAAAACATTCAGTACTTC; CDR3: CASSSRGGAGKNIQYF; D: TRBD2; V: TRBV7-2; J: TRBJ2-4; size: .; length: 16
DNA: TGTGCCAGCAGTTCCCTCGGGACCGCCTCGACCTATGGCTACACCTTC; CDR3: CASSSLGTASTYGYTF; D: .; V: TRBV2; J: TRBJ1-2; size: .; length: 16
DNA: TGTGCCAGCAGCTTAGCTCAGATAAACACTGAAGCTTTCTTT; CDR3: CASSLAQINTEAFF; D: .; V: TRBV11-1; J: TRBJ1-1; size: few; length: 14
DNA: TGTGCCAGCGGACATAACAGGGTCTACGAGCAGTACTTC; CDR3: CASGHNRVYEQYF; D: .; V: TRBV6-1; J: TRBJ2-7; size: .; length: 13
DNA: TGTGCCAGCAGCTCCGGACCCACCCCCGAGTATTTT; CDR3: CASSSGPTPEYF; D: .; V: TRBV7-3; J: TRBJ2-3; size: .; length: 12
DNA: TGCAGTGCTTCGACTAGGGCCTACGAGCAGTACTTC; CDR3: CSASTRAYEQYF; D: .; V: TRBV20-1; J: TRBJ2-7; size: once; length: 12
DNA: TGTGCCAGCAGCTCCCTATCTCTCAAGGCAGGGAACAATGAGCAGTTCTTC; CDR3: CASSSLSLKAGNNEQFF; D: .; V: TRBV7-9; J: TRBJ2-1; size: .; length: 17
DNA: TGTGCCAGCAGCTTTCAACTAGCGGGAGGTGATACGCAGTATTTT; CDR3: CASSFQLAGGDTQYF; D: TRBD2; V: TRBV11-2; J: TRBJ2-3; size: few; length: 15
DNA: TGCGCCAGCAGTGAGTCAGAGGGCACTGAAGCTTTCTTT; CDR3: CASSESEGTEAFF; D: .; V: TRBV10-2; J: TRBJ1-1; size: .; length: 13
DNA: TGCAGTGCTAATTTCGGGACAGCGAACACTGAAGCTTTCTTT; CDR3: CSANFGTANTEAFF; D: TRBD1; V: TRBV20-1; J: TRBJ1-1; size: .; length: 14
DNA: TGTGCCAGCGGCCCATCGACTCCGGCGAAATACGAGCAGTACTTC; CDR3: CASGPSTPAKYEQYF; D: .; V: TRBV28; J: TRBJ2-7; size: few; length: 15
DNA: TGTGCCAGCAGTGACCCGCAGGGCGCTAATGAAAAACTGTTTTTT; CDR3: CASSDPQGANEKLFF; D: .; V: TRBV25-1; J: TRBJ1-4; size: .; length: 15